The 26 T cell receptor beta chains below come from one sample, sequenced in a study of response to subunit inactivated influenza vaccine. Each CDR3 protein is one row after TCRdb ran MiXCR on the RT-PCR reads. The sample yields hundreds of thousands of distinct CDR3 sequences, 12% to 15% seen once. Sequencing used PBMCs from blood, obtained 14 to 15 days before vaccination. The receptors stem from a man aged 45-65 years who received an inactivated influenza vaccine.

This chain links TRBV5-1 with TRBJ1-2; no definite D call. The CDR3 has 13 amino acids. CDR1 is SGHRS and CDR2 is YFSETQ in the germline V gene. Trimming took off 0 bases at V and 3 bases at J, with 6 bases between the two ends. This CDR3 reads CASSLAYDYGYTF. CDR3 DNA sequence: TGCGCCAGCAGCTTGGCCTACGACTATGGCTACACCTTC.

There are a few counts of this clonotype. This chain links TRBV9 with TRBJ2-3; weak D call: TRBD2 (6 bases). Trimming took off 2 bases at V and 4 bases at J, with 11 bases between the two ends. The CDR3 has 14 residues. Germline CDR1 and CDR2: SGDLS and YYNGEE. The CDR3 nucleotides read TGTGCCAGCAGCGTGGGGAGGACGGCAGATACGCAGTATTTT. Translated, it gives CASSVGRTADTQYF. The full variable domain, with the rest looked up from reference TRBV9 and TRBJ2-3, is DSGVTQTPKHLITATGQRVTLRCSPRSGDLSVYWYQQSLDQGLQFLIQYYNGEERAKGNILERFSAQQFPDLHSELNLSSLELGDSALYFCASSVGRTADTQYFGPGTRLTVL.

V and J are TRBV5-1 and TRBJ1-5; 8 bases match TRBD1. V was pared by 0 bases and J by 6 bases, with 8 bases of the junction left unmatched. Germline CDR1 reads SGHRS; CDR2 reads YFSETQ. This CDR3 contains 16 residues. The CDR3 here is CASSLGPGQGGQPQHF. DNA of the CDR3: TGCGCCAGCAGCTTGGGACCCGGACAGGGCGGTCAGCCCCAGCATTTT. The entire variable domain, with the rest obtained from reference TRBV5-1 and TRBJ1-5, is as follows: KAGVTQTPRYLIKTRGQQVTLSCSPISGHRSVSWYQQTPGQGLQFLFEYFSETQRNKGNFPGRFSGRQFSNSRSEMNVSTLELGDSALYLCASSLGPGQGGQPQHFGDGTRLSIL.

This rearrangement joins TRBV12-3 or TRBV12-4 to TRBJ2-1; 7 bases line up with TRBD2. J gave up 11 bases and V 4 bases, and 11 bases lay outside the gene matches. The CDR3 consists of 14 residues. The CDR3 DNA is TGTGCCAGCAGTTGGAAGGGACTAAATAGAAAGCAGTTCTTC. Amino acid sequence: CASSWKGLNRKQFF.

The chain carries TRBV20-1 and TRBJ2-5; 9 nucleotides agree with TRBD1. The junction had 6 bases not matched to a gene; V was cut back by 5 bases and J by 5 bases. This CDR3 spans 13 amino acids. Per germline, CDR1 DFQATT and CDR2 SNEGSKA (reference sequence). The DNA for the CDR3 is TGCAGTGCTCCTCGGACAGGGGAGGAGACCCAGTACTTC. Its translation is CSAPRTGEETQYF.

The rearrangement uses TRBV3-1 and TRBJ2-5, with 7 bases identical to TRBD2. The V gene end was trimmed by 0 bases and the J gene end by 7 bases; junction bases not matched to a gene: 11. The CDR3 runs 16 residues. Germline assignment: CDR1 LGHDT and CDR2 YNNKEL (reference sequence). CDR3 residues: CASSQDQLGGYGTQYF. CDR3 sequence (DNA): TGTGCCAGCAGCCAAGACCAATTGGGAGGGTATGGGACCCAGTACTTC.

This clonotype has ten or more counts. The chain's CDR3 is CAIQQYQETQYF. In DNA form, the CDR3 reads TGTGCCATCCAGCAGTACCAAGAGACCCAGTACTTC. The V call is TRBV2, the J call TRBJ2-5; the D is unclear. Germline-derived CDR1 and CDR2 are SNHLY and FYNNEI. This CDR3 is 12 amino acids long. The germline V and J ends were trimmed by 10 bases and 0 bases, with 9 bases remaining between them. The whole variable domain, filled in from reference TRBV2 and TRBJ2-5, reads EPEVTQTPSHQVTQMGQEVILRCVPISNHLYFYWYRQILGQKVEFLVSFYNNEISEKSEIFDDQFSVERPDGSNFTLKIRSTKLEDSAMYFCAIQQYQETQYFGPGTRLLVL.

This clonotype was seen ten or more times. V and J are TRBV12-3 or TRBV12-4 and TRBJ2-7; D gene ambiguous. Trimming shortened V by 4 bases and J by 3 bases, and 10 bases separated the two germline ends. CDR3 length equals 13 residues. The CDR3 spells CASSSTGRYEQYF. The CDR3 DNA is TGTGCCAGCAGTTCGACTGGGCGCTACGAGCAGTACTTC.

The chain joins TRBV20-1 to TRBJ2-5; D is perhaps TRBD2 (5 bases). Trimming pared 3 bases from V and 1 base from J, leaving 18 bases between. The CDR3 is 16 residues long. CDR1 and CDR2 (germline): DFQATT, SNEGSKA (reference sequence). The CDR3 nucleotides are TGCAGTGCTAGCGGGCCCCCCGGACTCATCCAAGAGACCCAGTACTTC. It yields the protein CSASGPPGLIQETQYF.

This clonotype was found a few times. The V gene is TRBV7-2, the J gene TRBJ2-1; weak D call: TRBD2 (6 bases). V was clipped by 4 bases and J by 3 bases, with 16 bases between them. In germline, CDR1 is SGHTA, CDR2 FQGNSA. This CDR3 comprises 16 residues. The CDR3, as DNA: TGTGCCAGCAGCTCGTTAGGCGGGGCGGGCTACAATGAGCAGTTCTTC. It translates to CASSSLGGAGYNEQFF.

This clonotype was picked up a small number of times. J is TRBJ1-1 and V is TRBV6-5; D possibly corresponds to TRBD1 (6 bases). Trimming pared 0 bases from V and 13 bases from J, leaving 18 bases between. The CDR3 has 14 residues. Germline V gene data show CDR1 as MNHEY and CDR2 as SVGAGI. Here the CDR3 reads CASSYSSGNREIFF. CDR3 DNA sequence: TGTGCCAGCAGTTACTCTTCGGGGAACAGGGAGATTTTCTTT.

This clonotype has just a few counts. The genes are TRBV7-3 and TRBJ2-3, with TRBD2 identical over 10 bases. V was pared by 3 bases and J by 5 bases, with 8 bases of the junction left unmatched. CDR3 length: 16 residues. CDR1 SGHTA and CDR2 FQGTGA come from the germline V gene. CDR3: CASSFGIAGGKDTQYF. The CDR3 bases are TGTGCCAGCAGCTTTGGGATAGCGGGAGGAAAAGATACGCAGTATTTT. The variable domain in full, with the rest retrieved from reference TRBV7-3 and TRBJ2-3, is GAGVSQTPSNKVTEKGKYVELRCDPISGHTALYWYRQSLGQGPEFLIYFQGTGAADDSGLPNDRFFAVRPEGSVSTLKIQRTERGDSAVYLCASSFGIAGGKDTQYFGPGTRLTVL.

The V gene is TRBV6-2 or TRBV6-3, the J gene TRBJ2-5, with D perhaps TRBD1 or TRBD2 (5 bases each). Germline CDR1 reads MNHEY; CDR2 reads SVGEGT. The V end was cut by 2 bases, the J end by 4 bases, with 14 bases between. The CDR3 length is 15 residues. This CDR3 reads CASSYGTGPGETQYF. CDR3 DNA: TGTGCCAGCAGTTACGGGACCGGCCCGGGAGAGACCCAGTACTTC.

This clonotype has just a few counts. This chain joins TRBV29-1 and TRBJ2-1, with TRBD2 matching over 10 bases. Germline V lookup: CDR1 SQVTM, CDR2 ANQGSEA. Trimming took 6 bases from V and 7 from J; bases not matched to a gene: 9. The CDR3 spans 14 residues. CDR3 DNA sequence: TGCAGCGTCGGAGCGGGAGGGAGTTGGAATGAGCAGTTCTTC. This codes for CSVGAGGSWNEQFF.

This clonotype came up a few times. This chain uses TRBV12-3 or TRBV12-4 with TRBJ2-4; tentatively, D is TRBD1 (6 bases). Deletions cut 5 bases from V and 9 bases from J, with 17 bases between. The CDR3 sequence is 14 residues long. The chain's CDR3 is CASSPYRDRVIQYF. As DNA, the CDR3 is TGTGCCAGCAGTCCCTACAGGGATCGGGTCATTCAGTACTTC.

This chain links TRBV7-9 with TRBJ2-5; possibly TRBD2 for D (6 bases). The V gene's germline CDR1 is SEHNR and CDR2 FQNEAQ (reference sequence). V was clipped by 7 bases and J by 2 bases, with 11 bases between them. The CDR3 loop spans 13 amino acids. The CDR3 DNA reads TGTGCCAGCACCGGGCGGGGACAAGAGACCCAGTACTTC. This codes for CASTGRGQETQYF.

The genes are TRBV28 and TRBJ1-4; D is ambiguous. The CDR3 contains 11 residues. Germline V lookup: CDR1 MDHEN, CDR2 SYDVKM. V was trimmed by 6 bases and J by 14 bases, leaving 13 bases between them. DNA for the CDR3: TGTGCCAGCAGCCCAGCTAGGTCTCTGTTTTTT. This translates into CASSPARSLFF.

The genes are TRBV4-1 and TRBJ2-1; perhaps TRBD2 as D (5 bases). V was clipped by 0 bases and J by 0 bases, with 15 bases between them. Germline CDR1 reads MGHRA; CDR2 reads YSYEKL. This CDR3 contains 18 residues. CDR3 sequence reads: CASSQDRSGTSSYNEQFF. The DNA for the CDR3 is TGCGCCAGCAGCCAAGATCGCAGCGGAACCAGCTCCTACAATGAGCAGTTCTTC.

The chain recombines TRBV24-1 with TRBJ2-1, with 11 bases that match TRBD2. The CDR3 has 15 amino acids. Trimming at V came to 5 bases and at J to 7 bases, leaving 6 bases not matched to a gene. CDR1 is KGHDR and CDR2 is SFDVKD in the germline V gene. CDR3 nucleotide sequence: TGTGCCACCAGTGCAGGGACTAGCGGAAGAAATGAGCAGTTCTTC. This encodes CATSAGTSGRNEQFF.

As DNA, the CDR3 is TGCAGCGTTGAAGGCCCTAGCGACGAGCAGTACTTC. Protein sequence: CSVEGPSDEQYF. V gene TRBV29-1 combines with J gene TRBJ2-7, with D possibly matching TRBD2 (6 bases). The germline V and J ends were trimmed by 1 base and 5 bases, with 9 bases remaining between them. Germline lookup yields CDR1 SQVTM and CDR2 ANQGSEA. This CDR3 spans 12 amino acids.

In this sample, this clonotype turned up a few times. The V gene is TRBV2, the J gene TRBJ2-7; D is undetermined. The CDR3 has 12 amino acids. Germline CDR1 is SNHLY and CDR2 is FYNNEI. V was clipped by 5 bases and J by 5 bases, with 10 bases between them. The CDR3 nucleotides are TGTGCCAGCAGTCCGGGTTGGCACGAGCAGTACTTC. This translates into CASSPGWHEQYF.

The V gene is TRBV20-1, the J gene TRBJ2-3, with 8 bases matching TRBD1. Germline CDR1 and CDR2: DFQATT and SNEGSKA (reference sequence). The J segment lost 2 bases and the V segment lost 5 bases, leaving 9 bases of the junction unmatched. The CDR3 totals 15 residues. The CDR3 DNA sequence: TGCAGTGCTCCAGGGGGCTCGGCGTACACAGATACGCAGTATTTT. This encodes CSAPGGSAYTDTQYF.

The chain uses TRBV7-9 and TRBJ2-7, with D maybe TRBD1 (5 bases). The CDR3 spans 12 residues. V lost 4 bases and J 5 bases, leaving 9 bases between the germline ends. CDR1 SEHNR and CDR2 FQNEAQ come from the germline V gene (reference sequence). CDR3 region: CASSSRADEQYF. Written as DNA, the CDR3 is TGTGCCAGCAGCTCCAGGGCCGACGAGCAGTACTTC.

CDR3 sequence: CASSLLWGRGTGANVLTF. Here the CDR3 DNA reads TGTGCCAGCAGCTTATTATGGGGGCGGGGAACTGGGGCCAACGTCCTGACTTTC. The chain couples TRBV7-8 to TRBJ2-6; D may correspond to TRBD1 or TRBD2 (6 bases each). V was trimmed by 2 bases and J by 2 bases, leaving 16 bases between them. CDR1 SGHVS and CDR2 FQNEAQ come from the germline V gene. The CDR3 contains 18 residues.

This clonotype has ten or more counts. The rearrangement uses TRBV5-1 and TRBJ2-3; TRBD2 agrees at 11 bases. There are 16 residues in the CDR3. Germline V CDR1 and CDR2: SGHRS, YFSETQ. Trimming took 1 base from V and 6 from J; bases not matched to a gene: 7. CDR3 residues: CASSLTSGSLMDTQYF. The CDR3 nucleotides read TGCGCCAGCAGCTTGACTAGCGGGAGTCTTATGGATACGCAGTATTTT.

This clonotype was picked up a small number of times. The chain has TRBV2 and TRBJ1-5; weak D call: TRBD1 (5 bases). Germline CDR1 and CDR2: SNHLY and FYNNEI. CDR3 size: 14 residues. The germline V and J ends were trimmed by 2 bases and 6 bases, with 11 bases remaining between them. CDR3 loop: CASSEHGAGQPQHF. CDR3 DNA sequence: TGTGCCAGCAGTGAACACGGGGCGGGTCAGCCCCAGCATTTT.